The entry that follows covers one TCR beta chain sequence. Its antigen specificity is not known. Base qualities are not at hand, and no much larger clone is one base apart. TCRbeta CDR3 regions were amplified from genomic DNA using the immunoSEQ Assay, a bias-controlled multiplex PCR. Per the authors' processing: Nucleated cell counts per sample were estimated from amplification of reference gene primers within the assay. To quantify the absolute abundance of each unique TCRbeta CDR3 rearrangement, sequence reads were collapsed and filtered. For each sample, productive Simpson clonality was calculated by taking the square root of Simpson's diversity index across productive rearrangements. Imported from immuneACCESS, the table was reduced by TCRdb to in-frame sequences with V and J called. These copies leave out some clones; in studies compared against another copy, an unresolved V gene accounts for under half, and the cause of the remainder is not known. V, J and clone size reflect that table, while D and trimming were determined from the DNA. The sample table contains 180,000 or so clones; only one count was recorded for around 86% of them. The ten biggest clones cover around 7% of the sample.

Whole blood was collected in K2EDTA tubes by collaborating institutions according to the institutions' own protocols. For TCRbeta analysis, collaborator samples were shipped as frozen whole blood, as isolated PBMCs, or as DNA extracted from either sample type. V loses 7 bases, J loses 0 bases, and the germline ends lie 10 bases apart. The CDR3, from cysteine to phenylalanine, totals 14 residues. Just CDR3 DNA is preserved here, 42 bases in frame from base 1. According to the germline V gene (reference sequence), CDR1 reads LNHDA and CDR2 reads SQIVND. The record originates from a study of blood T cell repertoires in COVID-19 (dated by TCRdb to about 2020). In the study overall: Samples covering the acute and convalescent phases of COVID-19 were provided by collaborators in the United States, Italy and Spain. Subjects who had been exposed to COVID-19, were actively infected with it, or had recovered from it provided the deeply sampled blood TCRbeta repertoires that made up the dataset. Where available, HLA class I and class II types were taken from metadata supplied by the sample provider and were not determined by assay-based typing. The material from the prospective study consisted of cDNA or gDNA derived from T cells, B-cell-depleted T cells, or PBMCs. Samples were obtained from the ongoing ImmuneRACE study (first 160 participants) and from 1,254 subjects provided by 6 global collaborators. The sample metadata nearly always contained a de-identified subject ID, COVID-19 status, age in years and sex. A freely available public database, intended as a resource for researchers studying the immune response to SARS-CoV-2, is where the repertoires were released.

What the research found in general, with its limitations: How much clinical and demographic metadata was included differed by source and by participant, and the metadata was provided uncurated.

This receptor was obtained from a man between 40 and 49 years old with acute or convalescent COVID-19. Sequenced sample: peripheral blood. The receptor chain draws on TRBV19 and TRBJ1-5; the D gene is not confidently resolved. The sequenced DNA is TGTGCCAGTACGCGAGGCTATAGCAATCAGCCCCAGCATTTT. This yields the protein CASTRGYSNQPQHF.